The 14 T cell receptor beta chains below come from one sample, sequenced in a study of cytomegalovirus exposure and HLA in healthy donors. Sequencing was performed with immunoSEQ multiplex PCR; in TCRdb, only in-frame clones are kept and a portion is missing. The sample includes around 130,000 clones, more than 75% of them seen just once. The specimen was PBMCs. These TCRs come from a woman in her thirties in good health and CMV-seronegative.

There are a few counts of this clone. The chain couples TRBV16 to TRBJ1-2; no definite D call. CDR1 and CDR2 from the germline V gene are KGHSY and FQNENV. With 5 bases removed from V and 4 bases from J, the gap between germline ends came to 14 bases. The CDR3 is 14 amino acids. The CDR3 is CASSEQPLTYGYTF. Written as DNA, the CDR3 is TGTGCCAGCAGCGAACAGCCTCTTACCTATGGCTACACCTTC.

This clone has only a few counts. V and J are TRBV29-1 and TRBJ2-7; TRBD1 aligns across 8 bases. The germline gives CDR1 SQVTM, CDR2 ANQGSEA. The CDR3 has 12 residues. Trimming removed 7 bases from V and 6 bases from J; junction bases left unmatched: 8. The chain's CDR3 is CSGGQGAGEQYF. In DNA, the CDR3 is TGCAGCGGGGGCCAGGGGGCCGGCGAGCAGTACTTC.

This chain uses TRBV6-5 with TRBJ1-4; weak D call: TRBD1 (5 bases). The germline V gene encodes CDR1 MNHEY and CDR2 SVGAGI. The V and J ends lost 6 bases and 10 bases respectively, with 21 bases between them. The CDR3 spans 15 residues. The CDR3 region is CASRGQGGNLGKLFF. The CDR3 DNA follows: TGTGCCAGCAGGGGGCAGGGAGGTAATTTGGGAAAACTGTTTTTT.

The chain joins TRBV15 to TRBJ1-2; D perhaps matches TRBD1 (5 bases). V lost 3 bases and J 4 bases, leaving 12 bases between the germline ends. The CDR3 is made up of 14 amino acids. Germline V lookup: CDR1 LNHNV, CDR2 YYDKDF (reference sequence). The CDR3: CATSSGGEIYGYTF. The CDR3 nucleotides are TGTGCCACCAGCAGTGGGGGGGAGATCTATGGCTACACCTTC.

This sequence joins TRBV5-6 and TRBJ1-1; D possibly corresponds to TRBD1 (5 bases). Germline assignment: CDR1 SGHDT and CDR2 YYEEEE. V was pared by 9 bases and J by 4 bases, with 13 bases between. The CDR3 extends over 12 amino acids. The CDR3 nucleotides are TGTGCCACCGAGGCGGGGGGCACTGAAGCTTTCTTT. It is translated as CATEAGGTEAFF.

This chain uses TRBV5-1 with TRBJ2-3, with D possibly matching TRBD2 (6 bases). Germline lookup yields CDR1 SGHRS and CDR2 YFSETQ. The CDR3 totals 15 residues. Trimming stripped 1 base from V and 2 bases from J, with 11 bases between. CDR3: CASSLSGLLTDTQYF. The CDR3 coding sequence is TGCGCCAGCAGCTTGTCGGGACTCCTCACAGATACGCAGTATTTT.

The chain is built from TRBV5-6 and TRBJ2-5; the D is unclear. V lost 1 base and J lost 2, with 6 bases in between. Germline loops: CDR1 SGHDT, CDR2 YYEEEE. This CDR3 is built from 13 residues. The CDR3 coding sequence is TGTGCCAGCAGCTTGTTACAGCAAGAGACCCAGTACTTC. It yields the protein CASSLLQQETQYF.

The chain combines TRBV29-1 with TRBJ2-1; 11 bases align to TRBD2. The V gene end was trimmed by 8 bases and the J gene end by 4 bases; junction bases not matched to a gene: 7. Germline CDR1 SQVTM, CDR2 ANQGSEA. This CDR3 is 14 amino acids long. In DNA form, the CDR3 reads TGCAGCTTGTCACTAGCGGGGGATTACAATGAGCAGTTCTTC. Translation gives CSLSLAGDYNEQFF.

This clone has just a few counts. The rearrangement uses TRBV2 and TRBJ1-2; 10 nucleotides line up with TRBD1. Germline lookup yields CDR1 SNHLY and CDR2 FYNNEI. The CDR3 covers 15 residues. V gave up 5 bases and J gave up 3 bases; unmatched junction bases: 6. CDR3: CASSLDRGADYGYTF. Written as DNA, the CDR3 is TGTGCCAGCAGTTTGGACAGGGGGGCGGACTATGGCTACACCTTC.

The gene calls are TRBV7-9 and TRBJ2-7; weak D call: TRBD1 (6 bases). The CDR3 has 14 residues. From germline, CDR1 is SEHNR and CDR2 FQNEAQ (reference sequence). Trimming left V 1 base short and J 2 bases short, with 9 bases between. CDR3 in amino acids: CASSLGDKPYEQYF. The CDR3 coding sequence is TGTGCCAGCAGCTTAGGGGACAAACCCTACGAGCAGTACTTC.

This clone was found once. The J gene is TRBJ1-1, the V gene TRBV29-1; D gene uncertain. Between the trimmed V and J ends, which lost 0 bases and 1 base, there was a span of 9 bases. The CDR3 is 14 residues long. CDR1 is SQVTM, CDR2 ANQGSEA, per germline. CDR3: CSVEDAGWNTEAFF. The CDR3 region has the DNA TGCAGCGTTGAAGACGCGGGATGGAACACTGAAGCTTTCTTT.

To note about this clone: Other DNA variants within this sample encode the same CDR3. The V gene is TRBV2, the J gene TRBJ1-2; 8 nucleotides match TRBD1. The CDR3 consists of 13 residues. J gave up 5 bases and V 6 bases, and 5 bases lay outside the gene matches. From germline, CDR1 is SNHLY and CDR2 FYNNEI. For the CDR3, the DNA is TGTGCCAGCAGAGAGACAGGGGTGTATGGCTACACCTTC. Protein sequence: CASRETGVYGYTF.

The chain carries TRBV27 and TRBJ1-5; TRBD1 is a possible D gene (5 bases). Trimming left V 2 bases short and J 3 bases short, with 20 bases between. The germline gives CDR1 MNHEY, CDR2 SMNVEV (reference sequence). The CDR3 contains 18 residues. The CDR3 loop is CASSLRGWGGTSNQPQHF. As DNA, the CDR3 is TGTGCCAGCAGTTTAAGGGGTTGGGGGGGGACTTCCAATCAGCCCCAGCATTTT.

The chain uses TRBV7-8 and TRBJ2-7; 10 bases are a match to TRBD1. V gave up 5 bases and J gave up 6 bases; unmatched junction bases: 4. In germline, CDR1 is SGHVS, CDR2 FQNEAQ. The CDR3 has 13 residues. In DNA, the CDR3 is TGTGCCAGCAGCCGACAGGGGGCGGGCGAGCAGTACTTC. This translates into CASSRQGAGEQYF.